This TCR beta chain was sequenced during a study of blood T cell repertoires in COVID-19. As for the study in general: Italy, Spain and the United States were the sources of the convalescent and acute COVID-19 samples. T cells, B-cell-depleted T cells, or PBMCs supplied cDNA or gDNA.

The CDR3 contains 10 residues. Germline V CDR1 and CDR2: DFQATT, SNEGSKA (reference sequence). Trimming left V 2 bases short and J 6 bases short, with 4 bases between. In the authors' workflow: Nucleated cell counts were estimated from reference gene primer amplification. TCRdb keeps only in-frame clones here, not all; method: immunoSEQ multiplex PCR. Clonal size and the V and J genes are those of that table, whereas D and trimming came from the DNA. The table records under 85,000 clones, roughly four fifths of them present only once. The TCR originated in a human donor in a cohort sampled during active COVID-19. V usage is TRBV20-1 and J usage is TRBJ1-2, with unresolved D. Material: peripheral blood. The CDR3 DNA reads TGCAGTGCTAGACAGGATGGCTACACCTTC. Translation gives CSARQDGYTF.